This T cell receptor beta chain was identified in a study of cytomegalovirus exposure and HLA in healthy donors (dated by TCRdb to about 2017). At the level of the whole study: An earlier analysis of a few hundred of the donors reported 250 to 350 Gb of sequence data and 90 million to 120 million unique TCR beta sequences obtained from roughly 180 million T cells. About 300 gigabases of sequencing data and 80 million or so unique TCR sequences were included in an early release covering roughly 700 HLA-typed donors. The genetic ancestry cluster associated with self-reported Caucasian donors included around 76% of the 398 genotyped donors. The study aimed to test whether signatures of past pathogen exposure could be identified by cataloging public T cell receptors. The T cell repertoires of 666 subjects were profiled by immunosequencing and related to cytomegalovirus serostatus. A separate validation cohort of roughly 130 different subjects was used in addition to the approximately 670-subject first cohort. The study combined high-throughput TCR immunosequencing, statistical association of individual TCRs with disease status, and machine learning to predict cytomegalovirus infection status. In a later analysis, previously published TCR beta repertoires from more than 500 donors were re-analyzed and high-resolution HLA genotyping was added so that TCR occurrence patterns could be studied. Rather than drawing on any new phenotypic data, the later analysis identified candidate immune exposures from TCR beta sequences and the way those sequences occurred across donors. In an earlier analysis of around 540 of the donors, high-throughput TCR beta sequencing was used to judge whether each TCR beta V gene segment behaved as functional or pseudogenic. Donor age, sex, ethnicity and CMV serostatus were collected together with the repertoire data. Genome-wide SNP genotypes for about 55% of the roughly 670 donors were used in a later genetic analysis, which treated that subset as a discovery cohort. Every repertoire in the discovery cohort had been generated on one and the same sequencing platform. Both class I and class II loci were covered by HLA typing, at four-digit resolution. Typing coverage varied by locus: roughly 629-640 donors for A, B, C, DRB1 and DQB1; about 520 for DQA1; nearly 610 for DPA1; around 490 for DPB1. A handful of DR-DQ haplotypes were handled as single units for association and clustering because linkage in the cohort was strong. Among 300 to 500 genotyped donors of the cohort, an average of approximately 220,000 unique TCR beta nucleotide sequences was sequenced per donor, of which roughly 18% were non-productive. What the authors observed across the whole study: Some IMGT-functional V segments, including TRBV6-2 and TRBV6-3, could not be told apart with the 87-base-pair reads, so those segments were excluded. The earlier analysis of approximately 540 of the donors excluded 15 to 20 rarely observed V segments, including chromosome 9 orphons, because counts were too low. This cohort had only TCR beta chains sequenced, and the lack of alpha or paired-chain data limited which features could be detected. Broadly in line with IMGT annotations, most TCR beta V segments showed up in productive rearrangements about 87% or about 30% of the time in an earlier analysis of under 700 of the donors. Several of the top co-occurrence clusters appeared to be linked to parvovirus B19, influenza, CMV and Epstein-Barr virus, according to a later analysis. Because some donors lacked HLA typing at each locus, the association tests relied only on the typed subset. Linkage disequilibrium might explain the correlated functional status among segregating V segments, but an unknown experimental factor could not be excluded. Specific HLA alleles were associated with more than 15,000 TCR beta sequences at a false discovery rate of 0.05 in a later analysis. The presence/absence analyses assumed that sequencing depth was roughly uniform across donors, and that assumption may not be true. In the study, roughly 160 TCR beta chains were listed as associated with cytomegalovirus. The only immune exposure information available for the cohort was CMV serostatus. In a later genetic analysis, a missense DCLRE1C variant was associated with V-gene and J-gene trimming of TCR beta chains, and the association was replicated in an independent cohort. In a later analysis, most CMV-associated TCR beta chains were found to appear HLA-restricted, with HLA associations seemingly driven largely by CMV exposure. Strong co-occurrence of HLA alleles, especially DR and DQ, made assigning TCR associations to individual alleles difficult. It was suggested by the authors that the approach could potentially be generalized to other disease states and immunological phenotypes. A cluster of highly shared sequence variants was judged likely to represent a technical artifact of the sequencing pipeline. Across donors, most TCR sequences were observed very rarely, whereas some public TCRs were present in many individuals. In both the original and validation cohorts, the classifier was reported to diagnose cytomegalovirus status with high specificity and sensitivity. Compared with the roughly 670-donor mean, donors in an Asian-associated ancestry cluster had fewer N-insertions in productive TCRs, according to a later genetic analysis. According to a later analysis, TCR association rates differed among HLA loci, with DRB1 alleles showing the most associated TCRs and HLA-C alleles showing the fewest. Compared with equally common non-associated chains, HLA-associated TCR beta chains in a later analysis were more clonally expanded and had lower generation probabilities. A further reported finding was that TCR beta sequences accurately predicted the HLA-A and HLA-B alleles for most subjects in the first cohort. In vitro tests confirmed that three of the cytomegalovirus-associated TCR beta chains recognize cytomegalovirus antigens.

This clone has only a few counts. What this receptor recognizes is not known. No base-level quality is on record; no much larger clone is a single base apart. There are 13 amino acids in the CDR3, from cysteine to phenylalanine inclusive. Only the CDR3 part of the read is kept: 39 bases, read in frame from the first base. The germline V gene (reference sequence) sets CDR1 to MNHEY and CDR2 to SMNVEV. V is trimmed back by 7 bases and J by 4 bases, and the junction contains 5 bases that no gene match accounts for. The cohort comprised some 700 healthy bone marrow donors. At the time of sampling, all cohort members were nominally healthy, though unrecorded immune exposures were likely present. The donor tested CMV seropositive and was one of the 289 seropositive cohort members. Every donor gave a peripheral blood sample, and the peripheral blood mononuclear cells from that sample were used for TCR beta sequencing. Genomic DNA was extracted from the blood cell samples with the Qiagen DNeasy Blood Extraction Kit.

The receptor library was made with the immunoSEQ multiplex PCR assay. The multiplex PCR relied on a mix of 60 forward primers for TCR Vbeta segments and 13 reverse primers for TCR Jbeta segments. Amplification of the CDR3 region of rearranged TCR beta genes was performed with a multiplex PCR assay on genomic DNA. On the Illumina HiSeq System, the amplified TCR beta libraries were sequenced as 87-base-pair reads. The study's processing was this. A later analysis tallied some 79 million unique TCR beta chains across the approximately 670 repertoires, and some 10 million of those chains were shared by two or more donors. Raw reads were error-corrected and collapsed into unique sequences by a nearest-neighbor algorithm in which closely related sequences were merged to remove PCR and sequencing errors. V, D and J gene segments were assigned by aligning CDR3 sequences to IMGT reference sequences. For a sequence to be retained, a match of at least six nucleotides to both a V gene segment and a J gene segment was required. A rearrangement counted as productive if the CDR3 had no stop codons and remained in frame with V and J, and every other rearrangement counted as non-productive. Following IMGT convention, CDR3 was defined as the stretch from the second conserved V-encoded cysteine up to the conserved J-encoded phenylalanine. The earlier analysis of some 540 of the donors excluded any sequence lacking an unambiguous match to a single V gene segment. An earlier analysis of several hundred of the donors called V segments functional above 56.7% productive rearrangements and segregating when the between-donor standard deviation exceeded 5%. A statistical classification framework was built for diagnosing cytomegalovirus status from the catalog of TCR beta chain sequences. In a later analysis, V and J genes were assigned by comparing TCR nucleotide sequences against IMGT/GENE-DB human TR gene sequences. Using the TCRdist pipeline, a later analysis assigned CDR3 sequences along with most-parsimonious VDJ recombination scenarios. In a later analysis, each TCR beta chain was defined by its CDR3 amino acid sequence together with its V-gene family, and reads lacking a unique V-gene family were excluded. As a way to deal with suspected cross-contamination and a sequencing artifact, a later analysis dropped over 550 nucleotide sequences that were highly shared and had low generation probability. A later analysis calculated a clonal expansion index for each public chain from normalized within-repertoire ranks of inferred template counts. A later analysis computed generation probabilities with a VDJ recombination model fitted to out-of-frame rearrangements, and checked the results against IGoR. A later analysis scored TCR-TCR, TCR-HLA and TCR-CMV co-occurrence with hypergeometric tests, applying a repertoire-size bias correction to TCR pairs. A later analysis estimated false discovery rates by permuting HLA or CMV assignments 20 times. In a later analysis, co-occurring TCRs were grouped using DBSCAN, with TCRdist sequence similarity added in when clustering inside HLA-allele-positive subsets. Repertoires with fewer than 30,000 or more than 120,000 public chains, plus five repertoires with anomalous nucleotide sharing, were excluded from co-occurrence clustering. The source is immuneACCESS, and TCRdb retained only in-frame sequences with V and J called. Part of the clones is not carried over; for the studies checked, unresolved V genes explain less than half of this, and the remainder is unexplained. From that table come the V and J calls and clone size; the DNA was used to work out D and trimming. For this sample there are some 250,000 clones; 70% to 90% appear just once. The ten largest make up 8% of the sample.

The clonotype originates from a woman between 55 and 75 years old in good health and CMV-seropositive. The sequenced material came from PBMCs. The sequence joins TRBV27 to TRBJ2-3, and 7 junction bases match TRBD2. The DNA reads TGTGCCAGCACCCCGGGACTACCAGATACGCAGTATTTT. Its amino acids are CASTPGLPDTQYF.